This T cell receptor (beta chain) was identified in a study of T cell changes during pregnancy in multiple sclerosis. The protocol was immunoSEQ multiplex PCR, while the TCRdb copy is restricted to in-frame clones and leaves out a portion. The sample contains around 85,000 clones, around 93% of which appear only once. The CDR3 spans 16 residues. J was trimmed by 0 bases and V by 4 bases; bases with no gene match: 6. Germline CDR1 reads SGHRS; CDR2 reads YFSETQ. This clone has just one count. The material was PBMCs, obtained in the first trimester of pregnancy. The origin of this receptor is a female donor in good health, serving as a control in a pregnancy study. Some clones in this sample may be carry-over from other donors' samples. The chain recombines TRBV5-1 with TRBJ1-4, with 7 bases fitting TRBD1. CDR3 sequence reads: CASSRDRVATNEKLFF. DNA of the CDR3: TGCGCCAGCAGCAGGGACAGAGTTGCAACTAATGAAAAACTGTTTTTT.